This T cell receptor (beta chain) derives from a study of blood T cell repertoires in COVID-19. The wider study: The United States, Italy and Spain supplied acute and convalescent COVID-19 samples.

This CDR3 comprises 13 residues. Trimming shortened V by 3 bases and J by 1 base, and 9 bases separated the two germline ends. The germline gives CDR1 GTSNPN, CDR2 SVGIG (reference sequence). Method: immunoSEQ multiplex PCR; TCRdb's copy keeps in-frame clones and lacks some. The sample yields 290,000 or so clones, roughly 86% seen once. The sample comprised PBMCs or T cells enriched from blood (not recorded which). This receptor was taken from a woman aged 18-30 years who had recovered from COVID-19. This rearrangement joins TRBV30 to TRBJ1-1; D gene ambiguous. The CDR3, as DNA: TGTGCCTGGAGGACACGCGAGAACACTGAAGCTTTCTTT. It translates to CAWRTRENTEAFF. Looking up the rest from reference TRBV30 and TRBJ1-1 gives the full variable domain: SQTIHQWPATLVQPVGSPLSLECTVEGTSNPNLYWYRQAAGRGLQLLFYSVGIGQISSEVPQNLSASRPQDRQFILSSKKLLLSDSGFYLCAWRTRENTEAFFGQGTRLTVV.